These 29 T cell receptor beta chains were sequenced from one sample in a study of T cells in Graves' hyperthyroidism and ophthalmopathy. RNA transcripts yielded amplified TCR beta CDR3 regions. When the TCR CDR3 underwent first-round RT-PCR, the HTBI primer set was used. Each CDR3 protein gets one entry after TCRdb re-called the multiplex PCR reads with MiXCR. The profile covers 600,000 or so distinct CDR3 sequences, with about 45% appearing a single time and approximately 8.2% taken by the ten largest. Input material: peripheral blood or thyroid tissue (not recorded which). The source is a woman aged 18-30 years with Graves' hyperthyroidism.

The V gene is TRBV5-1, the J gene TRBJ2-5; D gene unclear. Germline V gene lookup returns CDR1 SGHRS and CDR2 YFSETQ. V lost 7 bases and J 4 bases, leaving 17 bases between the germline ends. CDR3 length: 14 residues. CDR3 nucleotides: TGCGCCAGCCCCCAGTCACGCGGCGGAGAGACCCAGTACTTC. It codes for CASPQSRGGETQYF.

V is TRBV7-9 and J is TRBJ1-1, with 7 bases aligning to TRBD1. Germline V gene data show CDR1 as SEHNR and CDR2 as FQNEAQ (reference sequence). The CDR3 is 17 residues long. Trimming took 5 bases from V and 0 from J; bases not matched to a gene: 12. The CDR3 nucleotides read TGTGCCAGCAGCCATCACCCGTCTGGGACAGTGAACACTGAAGCTTTCTTT. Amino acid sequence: CASSHHPSGTVNTEAFF.

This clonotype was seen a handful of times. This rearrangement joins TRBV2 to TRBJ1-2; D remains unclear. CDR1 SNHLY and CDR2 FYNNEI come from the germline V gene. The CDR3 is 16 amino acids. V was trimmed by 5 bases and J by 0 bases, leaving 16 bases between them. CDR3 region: CASSQRTQQSNYGYTF. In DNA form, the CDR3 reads TGTGCCAGCAGTCAACGAACCCAGCAGTCTAACTATGGCTACACCTTC. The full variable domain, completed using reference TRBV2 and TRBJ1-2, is EPEVTQTPSHQVTQMGQEVILRCVPISNHLYFYWYRQILGQKVEFLVSFYNNEISEKSEIFDDQFSVERPDGSNFTLKIRSTKLEDSAMYFCASSQRTQQSNYGYTFGSGTRLTVV.

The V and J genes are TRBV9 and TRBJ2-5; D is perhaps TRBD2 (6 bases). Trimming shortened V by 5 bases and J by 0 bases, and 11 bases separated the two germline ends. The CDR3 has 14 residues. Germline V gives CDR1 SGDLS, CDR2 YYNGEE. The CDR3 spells CASSYGDYQETQYF. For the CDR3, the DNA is TGTGCCAGCAGTTATGGGGACTACCAAGAGACCCAGTACTTC.

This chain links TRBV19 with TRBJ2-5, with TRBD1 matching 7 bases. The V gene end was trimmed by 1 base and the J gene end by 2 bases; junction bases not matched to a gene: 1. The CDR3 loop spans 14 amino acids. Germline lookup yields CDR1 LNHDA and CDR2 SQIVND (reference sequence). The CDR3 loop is CASSIATGQETQYF. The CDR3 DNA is TGTGCCAGTAGTATAGCGACAGGGCAAGAGACCCAGTACTTC.

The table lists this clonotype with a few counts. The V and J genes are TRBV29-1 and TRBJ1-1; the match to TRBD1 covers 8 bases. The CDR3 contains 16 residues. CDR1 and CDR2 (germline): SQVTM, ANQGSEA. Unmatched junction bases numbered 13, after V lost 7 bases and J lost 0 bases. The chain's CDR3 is CSAEKGQGIMNTEAFF. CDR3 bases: TGCAGCGCCGAGAAAGGACAGGGAATCATGAACACTGAAGCTTTCTTT.

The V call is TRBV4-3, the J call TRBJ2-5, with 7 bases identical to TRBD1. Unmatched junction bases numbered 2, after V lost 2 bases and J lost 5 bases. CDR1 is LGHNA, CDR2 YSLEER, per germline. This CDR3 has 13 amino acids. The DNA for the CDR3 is TGCGCCAGCAGCCAAACAGGGGCGGAGACCCAGTACTTC. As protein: CASSQTGAETQYF.

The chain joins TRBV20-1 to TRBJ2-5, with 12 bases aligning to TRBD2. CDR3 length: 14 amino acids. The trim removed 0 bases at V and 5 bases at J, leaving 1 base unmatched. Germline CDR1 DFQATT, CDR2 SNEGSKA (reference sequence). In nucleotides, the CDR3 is TGCAGTGCTAGAGAGCTAGCGGGAGGGGAGACCCAGTACTTC. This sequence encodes CSARELAGGETQYF.

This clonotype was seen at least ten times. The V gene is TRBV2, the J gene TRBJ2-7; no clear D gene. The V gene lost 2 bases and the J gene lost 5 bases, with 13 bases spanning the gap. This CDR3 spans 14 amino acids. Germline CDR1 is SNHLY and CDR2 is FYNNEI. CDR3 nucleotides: TGTGCCAGCAGTGAATCGGAAGCCACGGACGAGCAGTACTTC. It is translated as CASSESEATDEQYF.

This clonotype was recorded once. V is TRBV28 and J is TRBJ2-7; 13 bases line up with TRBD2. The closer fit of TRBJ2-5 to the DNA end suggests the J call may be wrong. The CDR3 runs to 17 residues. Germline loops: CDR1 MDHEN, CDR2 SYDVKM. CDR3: CASSLSLAGGGQETQYF. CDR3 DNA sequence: TGTGCCAGCAGTTTGTCACTAGCGGGAGGGGGGCAAGAGACCCAGTACTTC.

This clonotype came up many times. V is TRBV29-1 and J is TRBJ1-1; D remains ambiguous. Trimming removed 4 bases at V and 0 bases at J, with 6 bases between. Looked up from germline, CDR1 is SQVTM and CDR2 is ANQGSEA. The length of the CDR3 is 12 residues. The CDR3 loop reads CSVGTVNTEAFF. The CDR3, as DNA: TGCAGCGTTGGGACGGTGAACACTGAAGCTTTCTTT.

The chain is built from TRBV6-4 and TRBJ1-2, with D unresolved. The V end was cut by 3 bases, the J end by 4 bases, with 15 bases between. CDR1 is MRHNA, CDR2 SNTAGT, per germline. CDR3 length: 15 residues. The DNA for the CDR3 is TGTGCCAGCAGTGAGCCGGAACGTCGCACCTATGGCTACACCTTC. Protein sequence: CASSEPERRTYGYTF.

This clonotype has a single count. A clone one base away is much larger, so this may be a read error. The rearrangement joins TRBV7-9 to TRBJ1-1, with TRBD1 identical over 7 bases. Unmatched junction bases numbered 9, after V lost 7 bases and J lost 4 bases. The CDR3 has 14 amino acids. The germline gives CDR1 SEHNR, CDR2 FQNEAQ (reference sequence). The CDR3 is CASNLDREVTEAFF. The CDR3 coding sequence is TGTGCCAGCAACCTCGACAGGGAAGTCACTGAAGCTTTCTTT.

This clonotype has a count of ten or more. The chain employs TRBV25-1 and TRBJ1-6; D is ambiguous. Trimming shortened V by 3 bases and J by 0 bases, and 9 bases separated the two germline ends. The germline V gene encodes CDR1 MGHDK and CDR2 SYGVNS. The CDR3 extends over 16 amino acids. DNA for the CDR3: TGTGCCAGCAGTGATCCCAGGAGCTCCTATAATTCACCCCTCCACTTT. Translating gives CASSDPRSSYNSPLHF.

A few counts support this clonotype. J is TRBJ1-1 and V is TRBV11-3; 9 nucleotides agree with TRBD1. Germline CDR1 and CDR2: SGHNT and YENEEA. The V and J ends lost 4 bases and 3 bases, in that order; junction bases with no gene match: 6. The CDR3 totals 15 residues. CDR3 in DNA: TGTGCCAGCAGCTCAAGGACAGGGGTGGACACTGAAGCTTTCTTT. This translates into CASSSRTGVDTEAFF.

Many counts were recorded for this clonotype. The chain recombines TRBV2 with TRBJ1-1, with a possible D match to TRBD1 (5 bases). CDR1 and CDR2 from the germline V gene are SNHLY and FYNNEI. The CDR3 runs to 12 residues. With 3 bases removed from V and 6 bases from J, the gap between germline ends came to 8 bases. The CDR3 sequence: CASSEQGPEAFF. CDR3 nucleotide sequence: TGTGCCAGCAGTGAGCAGGGCCCTGAAGCTTTCTTT.

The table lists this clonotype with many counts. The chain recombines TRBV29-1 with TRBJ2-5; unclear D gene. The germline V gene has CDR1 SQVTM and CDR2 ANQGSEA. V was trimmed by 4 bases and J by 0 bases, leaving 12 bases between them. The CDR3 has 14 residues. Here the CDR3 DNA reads TGCAGCGTTGGTCCAGCCCTGTACCAAGAGACCCAGTACTTC. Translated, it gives CSVGPALYQETQYF. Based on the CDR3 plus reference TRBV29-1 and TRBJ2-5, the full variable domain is SAVISQKPSRDICQRGTSLTIQCQVDSQVTMMFWYRQQPGQSLTLIATANQGSEATYESGFVIDKFPISRPNLTFSTLTVSNMSPEDSSIYLCSVGPALYQETQYFGPGTRLLVL.

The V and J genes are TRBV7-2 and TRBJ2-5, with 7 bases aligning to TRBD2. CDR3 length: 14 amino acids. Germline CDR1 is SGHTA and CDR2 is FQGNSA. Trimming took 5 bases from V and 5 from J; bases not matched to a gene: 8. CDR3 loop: CASSPLAGFETQYF. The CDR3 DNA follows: TGTGCCAGCAGCCCTTTAGCGGGCTTCGAGACCCAGTACTTC. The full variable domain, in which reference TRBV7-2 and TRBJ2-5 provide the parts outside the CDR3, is GAGVSQSPSNKVTEKGKDVELRCDPISGHTALYWYRQSLGQGLEFLIYFQGNSAPDKSGLPSDRFSAERTGGSVSTLTIQRTQQEDSAVYLCASSPLAGFETQYFGPGTRLLVL.

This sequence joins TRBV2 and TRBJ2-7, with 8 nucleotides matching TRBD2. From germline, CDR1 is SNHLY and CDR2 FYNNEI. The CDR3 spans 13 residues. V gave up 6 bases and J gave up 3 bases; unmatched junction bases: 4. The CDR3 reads CASRPSGLYEQYF. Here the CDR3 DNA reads TGTGCCAGCAGGCCTAGCGGGCTCTACGAGCAGTACTTC.

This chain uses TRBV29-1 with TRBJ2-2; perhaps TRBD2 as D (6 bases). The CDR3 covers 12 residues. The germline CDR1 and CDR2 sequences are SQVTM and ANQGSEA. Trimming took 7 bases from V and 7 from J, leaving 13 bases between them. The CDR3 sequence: CSAGGGNGELFF. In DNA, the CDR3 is TGCAGCGCCGGGGGAGGTAACGGGGAGCTGTTTTTT.

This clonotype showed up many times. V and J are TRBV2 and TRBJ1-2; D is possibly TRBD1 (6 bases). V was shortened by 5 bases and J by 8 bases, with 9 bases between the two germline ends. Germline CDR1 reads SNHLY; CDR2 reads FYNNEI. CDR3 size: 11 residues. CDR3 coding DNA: TGTGCCAGCAGTAGGGGGACAGGCTACACCTTC. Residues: CASSRGTGYTF.

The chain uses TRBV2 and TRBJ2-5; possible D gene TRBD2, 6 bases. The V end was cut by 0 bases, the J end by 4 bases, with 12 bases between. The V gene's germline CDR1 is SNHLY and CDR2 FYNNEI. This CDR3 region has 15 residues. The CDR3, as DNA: TGTGCCAGCAGTGAAGCGGGGGGTGAGGGAGAGACCCAGTACTTC. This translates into CASSEAGGEGETQYF.

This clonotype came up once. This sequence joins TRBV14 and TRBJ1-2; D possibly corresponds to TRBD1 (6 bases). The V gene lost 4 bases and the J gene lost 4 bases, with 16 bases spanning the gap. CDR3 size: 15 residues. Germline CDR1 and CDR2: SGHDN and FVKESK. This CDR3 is CASSPYRESLYGYTF. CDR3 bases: TGTGCCAGCAGCCCGTACAGGGAATCCCTCTATGGCTACACCTTC.

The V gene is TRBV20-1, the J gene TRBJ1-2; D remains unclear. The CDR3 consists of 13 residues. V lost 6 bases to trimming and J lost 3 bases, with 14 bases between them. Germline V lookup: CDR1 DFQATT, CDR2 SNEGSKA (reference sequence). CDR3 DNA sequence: TGCAGTGCAAAGCTCCTCGGTTACTATGGCTACACCTTC. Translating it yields CSAKLLGYYGYTF.

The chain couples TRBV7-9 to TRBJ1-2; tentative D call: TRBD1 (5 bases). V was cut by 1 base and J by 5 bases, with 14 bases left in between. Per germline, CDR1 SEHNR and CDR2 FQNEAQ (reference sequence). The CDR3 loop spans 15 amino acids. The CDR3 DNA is TGTGCCAGCAGCTTAGAGCACAGGCTAACTTATGGCTACACCTTC. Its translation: CASSLEHRLTYGYTF.

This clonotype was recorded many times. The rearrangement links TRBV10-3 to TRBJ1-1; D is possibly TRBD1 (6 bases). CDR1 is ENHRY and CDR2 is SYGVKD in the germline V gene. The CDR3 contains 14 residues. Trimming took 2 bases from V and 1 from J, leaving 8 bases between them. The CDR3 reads CAISEGQQNTEAFF. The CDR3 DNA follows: TGTGCCATCAGTGAGGGACAGCAGAACACTGAAGCTTTCTTT.

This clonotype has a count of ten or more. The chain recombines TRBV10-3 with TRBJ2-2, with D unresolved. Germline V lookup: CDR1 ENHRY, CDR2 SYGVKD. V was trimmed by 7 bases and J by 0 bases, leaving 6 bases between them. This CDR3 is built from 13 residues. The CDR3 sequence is CAITEANTGELFF. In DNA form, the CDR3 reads TGTGCCATCACGGAAGCGAACACCGGGGAGCTGTTTTTT.

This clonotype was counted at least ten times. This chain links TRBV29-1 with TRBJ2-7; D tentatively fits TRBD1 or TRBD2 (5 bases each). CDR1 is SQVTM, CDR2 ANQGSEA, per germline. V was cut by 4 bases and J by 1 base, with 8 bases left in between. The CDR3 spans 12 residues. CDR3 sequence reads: CSVVWGSYEQYF. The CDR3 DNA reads TGCAGCGTTGTTTGGGGGTCCTACGAGCAGTACTTC.

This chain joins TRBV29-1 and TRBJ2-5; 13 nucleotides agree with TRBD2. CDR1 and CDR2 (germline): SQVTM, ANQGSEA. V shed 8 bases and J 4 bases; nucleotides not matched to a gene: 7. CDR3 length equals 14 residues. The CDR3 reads CSPSRTSGRETQYF. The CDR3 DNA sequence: TGCAGCCCCTCCCGGACTAGCGGGAGAGAGACCCAGTACTTC.